The rows below give T cell receptor beta chains drawn from one sample of a study of blood T cell repertoires in COVID-19. Clones were read by immunoSEQ multiplex PCR, and TCRdb kept only the in-frame ones, dropping some. The table includes 200,000 or so clones, around four fifths detected once. Sequenced: peripheral blood. The receptors were gathered from a man aged 60 to 75 with COVID-19, enrolled during active disease. Each CDR3 is given with its conserved first and last residue. Fields, in order: CDR3 length, D gene, V gene, J gene, clone size, CDR3 DNA, CDR3 protein. The D gene is left open where the match is weak. A clone size is listed for some rows: how often the clone was seen (once, few, many), or a class if it is expanded.

len: 13
d_gene: TRBD1
v_gene: TRBV14
j_gene: TRBJ2-7
abundance: -
CDR3nt: TGTGCCAGCAGTCCGGACAGGGACTACGAGCAGTACTTC
CDR3aa: CASSPDRDYEQYF

len: 16
d_gene: -
v_gene: TRBV28
j_gene: TRBJ1-3
abundance: -
CDR3nt: TGTGCCAGCAGTCCCTGGGGGGGGCTGCCTGGAAACACCATATATTTT
CDR3aa: CASSPWGGLPGNTIYF

len: 15
d_gene: TRBD1
v_gene: TRBV6-2/TRBV6-3
j_gene: TRBJ2-7
abundance: -
CDR3nt: TGTGCCAGCAGTTACGTACAGGGGCGCAGGTACGAGCAGTACTTC
CDR3aa: CASSYVQGRRYEQYF

len: 15
d_gene: TRBD1
v_gene: TRBV5-1
j_gene: TRBJ1-5
abundance: few
CDR3nt: TGCGCCAGCAGCTTGGGACAGGGCCCCAATCAGCCCCAGCATTTT
CDR3aa: CASSLGQGPNQPQHF

len: 13
d_gene: -
v_gene: TRBV14
j_gene: TRBJ2-7
abundance: -
CDR3nt: TGTGCCAGCAGCCAAGATGGGCCCGTCGCGCAGTACTTC
CDR3aa: CASSQDGPVAQYF

len: 15
d_gene: -
v_gene: TRBV5-1
j_gene: TRBJ2-7
abundance: -
CDR3nt: TGCGCCAGCAGCCCTATCTCTACAAGCGTCTACGAGCAGTACTTC
CDR3aa: CASSPISTSVYEQYF

len: 14
d_gene: TRBD1
v_gene: TRBV28
j_gene: TRBJ1-4
abundance: -
CDR3nt: TGTGCCAGCAGTTCCCCAGGGGGCGATGAAAAACTGTTTTTT
CDR3aa: CASSSPGGDEKLFF

len: 13
d_gene: -
v_gene: TRBV7-2
j_gene: TRBJ1-3
abundance: -
CDR3nt: TGTGCCAGCAGCTTCTTATCTGGAAACACCATATATTTT
CDR3aa: CASSFLSGNTIYF

len: 12
d_gene: -
v_gene: TRBV12-3/TRBV12-4
j_gene: TRBJ1-1
abundance: -
CDR3nt: TGTGCCAGCAGTTTCCCTGACACTGAAGCTTTCTTT
CDR3aa: CASSFPDTEAFF

len: 17
d_gene: TRBD1
v_gene: TRBV27
j_gene: TRBJ2-2
abundance: -
CDR3nt: TGTGCCAGCAGTTTAGAAGCAGGGGGTCGCAGCACCGGGGAGCTGTTTTTT
CDR3aa: CASSLEAGGRSTGELFF

len: 13
d_gene: TRBD1
v_gene: TRBV13
j_gene: TRBJ2-7
abundance: -
CDR3nt: TGTGCCAGCAGCCAACAGGGGGCGCACGAGCAGTACTTC
CDR3aa: CASSQQGAHEQYF

len: 13
d_gene: -
v_gene: TRBV28
j_gene: TRBJ2-7
abundance: -
CDR3nt: TGTGCCAGCAGCCTTAGCGAGGCGTACGAGCAGTACTTC
CDR3aa: CASSLSEAYEQYF